These 18 T cell receptor beta chains were all obtained from the same sample, sequenced in a study of shared T cell receptors in the human thymus. The protocol was immunoSEQ multiplex PCR, while the TCRdb copy is restricted to in-frame clones and leaves out a portion. The top ten clones hold roughly 0.021% of a sample with a few hundred thousand clones, 85% to 95% of them seen once. Sequencing was carried out using thymocytes. The receptors originated from a human donor.

V gene TRBV5-6 combines with J gene TRBJ2-7; 9 positions agree with TRBD2. The CDR3 spans 15 residues. V was clipped by 4 bases and J by 1 base; unmatched bases: 6. Looked up from germline, CDR1 is SGHDT and CDR2 is YYEEEE. CDR3 loop: CASSPRLAGSYEQYF. The CDR3 nucleotides read TGTGCCAGCAGCCCCCGTCTAGCGGGATCCTACGAGCAGTACTTC.

The chain carries TRBV19 and TRBJ2-7; 11 bases fit TRBD1. The germline gives CDR1 LNHDA, CDR2 SQIVND (reference sequence). The CDR3 spans 15 residues. Trimming removed 8 bases from V and 5 bases from J; junction bases left unmatched: 11. CDR3 DNA sequence: TGTGCCAGTTCTCGACCGGGACAGGGGGTGGACGAGCAGTACTTC. It yields the protein CASSRPGQGVDEQYF.

The chain combines TRBV7-9 with TRBJ2-7, with TRBD1 identical over 7 bases. Trimming removed 1 base from V and 9 bases from J; junction bases left unmatched: 12. The CDR3 totals 15 residues. Germline loops: CDR1 SEHNR, CDR2 FQNEAQ (reference sequence). Here the CDR3 DNA reads TGTGCCAGCAGCTTAGGACAGGGCCTACAGAGGGGGCAGTACTTC. Its translation: CASSLGQGLQRGQYF.

On this clone itself: This sample also contains other DNA sequences that code for the same CDR3. The CDR3 DNA reads as TGTGCCAGCAGTTTACAGGGAGCCGGAAACACCATATATTTT. This codes for CASSLQGAGNTIYF. The V and J genes are TRBV28 and TRBJ1-3; D perhaps matches TRBD1 (5 bases). V shed 2 bases and J shed 4 bases, with 9 bases lying between them. The CDR3 is 14 residues long. Germline values: CDR1 MDHEN, CDR2 SYDVKM.

The rearrangement uses TRBV5-6 and TRBJ2-6, with 8 bases identical to TRBD1. Germline V gives CDR1 SGHDT, CDR2 YYEEEE. This CDR3 contains 18 residues. The junction had 10 bases not matched to a gene; V was cut back by 4 bases and J by 1 base. This CDR3 reads CASSRSGQGRSGANVLTF. CDR3 sequence (DNA): TGTGCCAGCAGCCGAAGCGGACAGGGTAGGTCTGGGGCCAACGTCCTGACTTTC.

The V and J genes are TRBV19 and TRBJ2-7; maybe TRBD1 (6 bases). The length of the CDR3 is 13 residues. Germline V gives CDR1 LNHDA, CDR2 SQIVND (reference sequence). Trimming pared 10 bases from V and 0 bases from J, leaving 13 bases between. In DNA form, the CDR3 reads TGTGCCACCACAGGGTTAAGCTCCTACGAGCAGTACTTC. This gives the protein CATTGLSSYEQYF.

The V call is TRBV14, the J call TRBJ2-1; D ambiguous. Germline CDR1 SGHDN, CDR2 FVKESK. The CDR3 covers 15 residues. The V and J ends lost 4 bases and 2 bases respectively, with 12 bases between them. The CDR3 DNA reads TGTGCCAGCAGCCTCTGGGGAACCCCCTACAATGAGCAGTTCTTC. It yields the protein CASSLWGTPYNEQFF.

The chain links TRBV6-4 to TRBJ2-1; TRBD1 agrees at 9 bases. CDR1 and CDR2 (germline): MRHNA, SNTAGT. CDR3 size: 18 residues. V shed 5 bases, J shed 3 bases, and the junction held 14 bases outside the gene matches. The DNA of the CDR3 is TGTGCCAGCAGTAAGTCTCCGGGACAGGGTGGGAGCTACAATGAGCAGTTCTTC. Its translation is CASSKSPGQGGSYNEQFF.

The chain links TRBV5-1 to TRBJ1-5; tentatively, D is TRBD1 (5 bases). Germline lookup yields CDR1 SGHRS and CDR2 YFSETQ. Deletions cut 0 bases from V and 4 bases from J, with 11 bases between. There are 15 residues in the CDR3. Here the CDR3 reads CASSLGKGPNQPQHF. The CDR3 nucleotides are TGCGCCAGCAGCTTGGGCAAGGGGCCTAATCAGCCCCAGCATTTT.

The chain joins TRBV12-2 to TRBJ2-1; TRBD2 reflects the table's D call only, with no check against the DNA. TRBV12-2 is a listed pseudogene. CDR3 length: 16 amino acids. In DNA, the CDR3 is TGTGCAAGTCGCTTAGTCGGTTCTGGCGGATACAATGAGCAGTTCTTC. Protein product: CASRLVGSGGYNEQFF.

This rearrangement joins TRBV5-6 to TRBJ2-1, with 9 positions matching TRBD1. The CDR3 is made up of 15 amino acids. With 3 bases clipped from V and 8 bases from J, the junction kept 9 bases outside the gene matches. Germline loops: CDR1 SGHDT, CDR2 YYEEEE. CDR3 sequence: CASSYKGQGKDEQFF. In DNA form, the CDR3 reads TGTGCCAGCAGCTACAAGGGACAGGGAAAGGATGAGCAGTTCTTC.

Only one count was recorded for this clone. The chain joins TRBV29-1 to TRBJ2-1; a possible D gene is TRBD1 (7 bases). Between the trimmed V and J ends, which lost 6 bases and 3 bases, there was a span of 15 bases. The CDR3 length is 14 residues. Germline values: CDR1 SQVTM, CDR2 ANQGSEA. The CDR3 sequence is CSVGGTECYNEQFF. The DNA of the CDR3 is TGCAGCGTCGGCGGGACAGAATGCTACAATGAGCAGTTCTTC.

This chain joins TRBV2 and TRBJ1-2; unclear D gene. CDR3 size: 11 residues. Germline CDR1 reads SNHLY; CDR2 reads FYNNEI. Trimming cost V 2 bases and J 7 bases, with 5 bases left between them. The CDR3: CASSELAGYTF. CDR3 sequence (DNA): TGTGCCAGCAGTGAACTGGCTGGCTACACCTTC.

This clone has more than one count but fewer than ten. The chain joins TRBV29-1 to TRBJ2-1, with 16 nucleotides matching TRBD2. CDR3 size: 17 residues. Losses at the gene ends were 0 bases for V and 6 bases for J; bases not matched to a gene: 5. The germline CDR1 and CDR2 sequences are SQVTM and ANQGSEA. This chain's CDR3 is CSVEEVGTSGRGNEQFF. Here the CDR3 DNA reads TGCAGCGTTGAAGAGGTCGGGACTAGCGGGAGGGGCAATGAGCAGTTCTTC.

The J gene is TRBJ2-1, the V gene TRBV5-1; the D gene is possibly TRBD2 (6 bases). Germline loops: CDR1 SGHRS, CDR2 YFSETQ. CDR3 length: 15 amino acids. V gave up 2 bases and J gave up 3 bases, with 12 bases separating them. CDR3 nucleotides: TGCGCCAGCAGCTTCCGGGACGGGGGCTACAATGAGCAGTTCTTC. This codes for CASSFRDGGYNEQFF. Filled out from reference TRBV5-1 and TRBJ2-1, the complete variable domain reads KAGVTQTPRYLIKTRGQQVTLSCSPISGHRSVSWYQQTPGQGLQFLFEYFSETQRNKGNFPGRFSGRQFSNSRSEMNVSTLELGDSALYLCASSFRDGGYNEQFFGPGTRLTVL.

The rearrangement uses TRBV14 and TRBJ2-7, with 7 bases identical to TRBD1. V lost 4 bases, J lost 3 bases, and 6 bases stayed unmatched. Germline values: CDR1 SGHDN, CDR2 FVKESK. The CDR3 loop spans 14 amino acids. The CDR3 here is CASSPTGQFYEQYF. The CDR3 DNA is TGTGCCAGCAGCCCCACGGGACAGTTCTACGAGCAGTACTTC.

V usage is TRBV29-1 and J usage is TRBJ2-1, with D unclear. V lost 3 bases and J lost 9, with 18 bases in between. CDR3 size: 14 residues. Per germline, CDR1 SQVTM and CDR2 ANQGSEA. Here the CDR3 reads CSVDGEDNNGEQFF. DNA for the CDR3: TGCAGCGTTGATGGAGAAGACAATAATGGTGAGCAGTTCTTC.

This chain links TRBV7-9 with TRBJ2-7; tentative D call: TRBD2 (6 bases). The CDR3 extends over 15 amino acids. Trimming stripped 1 base from V and 7 bases from J, with 17 bases between. The germline V gene encodes CDR1 SEHNR and CDR2 FQNEAQ (reference sequence). The CDR3 region has the DNA TGTGCCAGCAGCTTAGGGACCGGGGGTATGCGGGAGCAGTACTTC. Amino acid sequence: CASSLGTGGMREQYF.